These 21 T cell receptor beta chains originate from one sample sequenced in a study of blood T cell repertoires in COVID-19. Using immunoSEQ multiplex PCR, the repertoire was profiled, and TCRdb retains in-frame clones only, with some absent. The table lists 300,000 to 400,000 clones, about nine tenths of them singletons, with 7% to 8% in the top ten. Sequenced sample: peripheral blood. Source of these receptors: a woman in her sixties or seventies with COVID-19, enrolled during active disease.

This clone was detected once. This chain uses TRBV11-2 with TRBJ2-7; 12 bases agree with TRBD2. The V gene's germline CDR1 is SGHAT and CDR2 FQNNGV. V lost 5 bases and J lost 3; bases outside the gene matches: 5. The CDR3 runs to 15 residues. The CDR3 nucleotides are TGTGCCAGCAGCGCCCCTAGCGGGGGGGTCTACGAGCAGTACTTC. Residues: CASSAPSGGVYEQYF.

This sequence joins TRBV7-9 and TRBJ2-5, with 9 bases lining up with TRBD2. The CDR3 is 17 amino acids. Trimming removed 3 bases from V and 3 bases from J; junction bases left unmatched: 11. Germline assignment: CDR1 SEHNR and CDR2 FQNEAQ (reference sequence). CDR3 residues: CASSFPFSSGEKETQYF. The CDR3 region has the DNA TGTGCCAGCAGCTTTCCCTTCTCTAGCGGGGAGAAAGAGACCCAGTACTTC.

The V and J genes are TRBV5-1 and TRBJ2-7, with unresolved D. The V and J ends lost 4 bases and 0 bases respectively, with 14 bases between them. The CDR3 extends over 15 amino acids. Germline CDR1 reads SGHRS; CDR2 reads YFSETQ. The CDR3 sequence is CASSPTTIFSYEQYF. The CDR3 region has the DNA TGCGCCAGCAGCCCTACGACAATTTTCTCCTACGAGCAGTACTTC.

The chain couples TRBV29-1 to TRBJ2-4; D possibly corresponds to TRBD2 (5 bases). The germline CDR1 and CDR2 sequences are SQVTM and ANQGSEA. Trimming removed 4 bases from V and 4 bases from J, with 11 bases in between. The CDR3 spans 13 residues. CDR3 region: CSVGSSGKNIQYF. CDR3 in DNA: TGCAGCGTTGGGTCCAGCGGAAAAAACATTCAGTACTTC.

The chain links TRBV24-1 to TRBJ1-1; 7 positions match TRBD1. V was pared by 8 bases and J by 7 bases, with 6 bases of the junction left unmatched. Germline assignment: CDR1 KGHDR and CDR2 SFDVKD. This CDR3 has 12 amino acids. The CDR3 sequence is CATTSRDSEAFF. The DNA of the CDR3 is TGTGCCACCACCAGCCGGGACAGTGAAGCTTTCTTT.

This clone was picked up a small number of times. CDR3 in DNA: TGTGCCAGCAGTGAAGGTGGGGGGGCCAGTGAGCAGTTCTTC. Translation gives CASSEGGGASEQFF. The gene calls are TRBV2 and TRBJ2-1; D may be TRBD2 (7 bases). The CDR3 covers 14 residues. V lost 1 base and J lost 9, with 13 bases in between. CDR1 and CDR2 from the germline V gene are SNHLY and FYNNEI.

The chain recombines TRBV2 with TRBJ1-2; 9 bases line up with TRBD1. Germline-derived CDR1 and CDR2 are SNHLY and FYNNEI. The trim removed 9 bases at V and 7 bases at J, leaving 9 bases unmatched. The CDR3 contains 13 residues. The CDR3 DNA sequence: TGTGCCAGTTACGGGACAGGGAAACGTGGCTACACCTTC. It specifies CASYGTGKRGYTF.

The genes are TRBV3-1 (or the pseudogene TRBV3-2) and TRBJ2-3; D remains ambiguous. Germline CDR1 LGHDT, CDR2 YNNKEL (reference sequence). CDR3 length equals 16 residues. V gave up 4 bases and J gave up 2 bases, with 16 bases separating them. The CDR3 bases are TGTGCCAGCAGCCTGATCGGAGCGAGCCTCACAGATACGCAGTATTTT. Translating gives CASSLIGASLTDTQYF.

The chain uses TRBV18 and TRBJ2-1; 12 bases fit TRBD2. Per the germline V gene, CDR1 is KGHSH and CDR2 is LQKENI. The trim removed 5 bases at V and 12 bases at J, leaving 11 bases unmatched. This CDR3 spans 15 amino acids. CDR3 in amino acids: CASSEALAGGLGQFF. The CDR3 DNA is TGTGCCAGCTCAGAGGCCCTAGCGGGGGGGCTAGGGCAGTTCTTC.

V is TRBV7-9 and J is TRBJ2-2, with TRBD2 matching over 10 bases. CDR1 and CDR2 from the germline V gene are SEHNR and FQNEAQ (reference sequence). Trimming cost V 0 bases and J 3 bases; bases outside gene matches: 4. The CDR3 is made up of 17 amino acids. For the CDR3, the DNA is TGTGCCAGCAGCTTAGCGTGGCTAGCGGGGGACACCGGGGAGCTGTTTTTT. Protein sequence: CASSLAWLAGDTGELFF.

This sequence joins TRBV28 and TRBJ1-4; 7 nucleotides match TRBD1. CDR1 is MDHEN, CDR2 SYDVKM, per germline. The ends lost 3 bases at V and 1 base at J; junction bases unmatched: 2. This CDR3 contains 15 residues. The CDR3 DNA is TGTGCCAGCAGTTTGAGGGGGCGAACTAATGAAAAACTGTTTTTT. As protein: CASSLRGRTNEKLFF.

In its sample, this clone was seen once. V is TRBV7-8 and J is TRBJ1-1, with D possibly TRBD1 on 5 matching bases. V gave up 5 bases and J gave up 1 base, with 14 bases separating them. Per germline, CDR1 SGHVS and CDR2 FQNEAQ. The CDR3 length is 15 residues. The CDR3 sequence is CASSPDPGPNTEAFF. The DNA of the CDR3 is TGTGCCAGCAGCCCAGACCCAGGGCCGAACACTGAAGCTTTCTTT. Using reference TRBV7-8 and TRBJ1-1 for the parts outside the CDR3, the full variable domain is GAGVSQSPRYKVAKRGQDVALRCDPISGHVSLFWYQQALGQGPEFLTYFQNEAQLDKSGLPSDRFFAERPEGSVSTLKIQRTQQEDSAVYLCASSPDPGPNTEAFFGQGTRLTVV.

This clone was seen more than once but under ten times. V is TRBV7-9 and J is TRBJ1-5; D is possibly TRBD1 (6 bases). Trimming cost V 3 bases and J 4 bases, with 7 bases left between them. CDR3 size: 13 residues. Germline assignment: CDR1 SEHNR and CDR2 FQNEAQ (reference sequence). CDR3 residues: CASSFGTNQPQHF. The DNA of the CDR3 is TGTGCCAGCAGCTTCGGGACAAATCAGCCCCAGCATTTT.

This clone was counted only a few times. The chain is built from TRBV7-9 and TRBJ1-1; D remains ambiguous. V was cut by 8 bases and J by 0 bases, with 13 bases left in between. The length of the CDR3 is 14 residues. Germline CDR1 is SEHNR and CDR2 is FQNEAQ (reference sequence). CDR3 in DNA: TGTGCCAGCTTATTACTACCCTTGAACACTGAAGCTTTCTTT. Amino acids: CASLLLPLNTEAFF.

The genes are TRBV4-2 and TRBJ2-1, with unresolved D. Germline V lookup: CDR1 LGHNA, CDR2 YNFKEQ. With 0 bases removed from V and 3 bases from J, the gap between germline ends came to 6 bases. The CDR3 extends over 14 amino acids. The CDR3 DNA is TGTGCCAGCAGCCAAGAGGCTCTCTACAATGAGCAGTTCTTC. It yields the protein CASSQEALYNEQFF.

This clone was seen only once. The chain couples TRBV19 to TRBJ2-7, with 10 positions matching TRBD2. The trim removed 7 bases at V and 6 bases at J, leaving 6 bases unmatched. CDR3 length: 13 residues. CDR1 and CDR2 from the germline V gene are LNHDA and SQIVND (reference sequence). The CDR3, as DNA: TGTGCCAGTAACCAGCGGGGGGGCCTCGAGCAGTACTTC. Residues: CASNQRGGLEQYF.

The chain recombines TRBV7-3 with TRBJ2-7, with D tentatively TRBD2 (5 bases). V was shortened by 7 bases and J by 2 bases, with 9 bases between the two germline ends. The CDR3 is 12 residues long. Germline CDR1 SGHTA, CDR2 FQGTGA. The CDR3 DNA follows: TGTGCCAGCATGAGGGTAGCCTACGAGCAGTACTTC. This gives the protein CASMRVAYEQYF.

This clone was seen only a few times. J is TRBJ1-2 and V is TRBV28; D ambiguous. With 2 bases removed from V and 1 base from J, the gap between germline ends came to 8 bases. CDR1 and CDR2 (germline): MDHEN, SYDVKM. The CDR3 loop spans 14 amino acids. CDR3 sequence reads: CASSLKLSNYGYTF. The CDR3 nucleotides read TGTGCCAGCAGTTTAAAACTGAGTAACTATGGCTACACCTTC.

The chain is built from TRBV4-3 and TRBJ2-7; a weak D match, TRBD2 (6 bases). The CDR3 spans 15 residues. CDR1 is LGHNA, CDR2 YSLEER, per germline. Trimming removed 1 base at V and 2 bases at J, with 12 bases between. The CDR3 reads CASSQGAAGPYEQYF. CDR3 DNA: TGCGCCAGCAGCCAAGGTGCAGCGGGTCCCTACGAGCAGTACTTC.

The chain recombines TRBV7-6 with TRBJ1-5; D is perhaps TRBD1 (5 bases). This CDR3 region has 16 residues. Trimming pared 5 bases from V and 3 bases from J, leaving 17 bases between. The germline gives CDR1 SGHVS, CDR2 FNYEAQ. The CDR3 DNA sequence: TGTGCCAGCAGCCGACTGAGTGGGGCAATCAATCAGCCCCAGCATTTT. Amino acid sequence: CASSRLSGAINQPQHF.

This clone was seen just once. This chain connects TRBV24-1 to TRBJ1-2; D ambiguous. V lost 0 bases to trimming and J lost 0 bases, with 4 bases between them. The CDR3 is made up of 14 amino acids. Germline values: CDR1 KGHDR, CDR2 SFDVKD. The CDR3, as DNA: TGTGCCACCAGTGATTTGTCAGCTAACTATGGCTACACCTTC. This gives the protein CATSDLSANYGYTF.